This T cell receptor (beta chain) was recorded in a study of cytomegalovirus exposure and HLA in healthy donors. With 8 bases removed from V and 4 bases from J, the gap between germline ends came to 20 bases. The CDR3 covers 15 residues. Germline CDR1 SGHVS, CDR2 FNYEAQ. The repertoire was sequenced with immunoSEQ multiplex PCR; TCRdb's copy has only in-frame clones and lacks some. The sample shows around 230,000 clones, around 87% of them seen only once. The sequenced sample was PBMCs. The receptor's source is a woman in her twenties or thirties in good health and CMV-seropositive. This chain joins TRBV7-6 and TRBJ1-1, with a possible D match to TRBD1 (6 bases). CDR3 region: CASANGGASSTEAFF. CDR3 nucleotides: TGTGCCAGCGCCAACGGGGGGGCAAGTAGCACTGAAGCTTTCTTT.